These 9 T cell receptor beta chains originate from one sample sequenced in a study of CD8+CD57+ T cells in acquired aplastic anemia. Both TCR beta VDJ combination and CDR3 sequence profiling were carried out. Genomic DNA was the template for this profiling. Each CDR3 protein gets one entry after TCRdb re-called the reads with MiXCR. Of under 200,000 distinct CDR3 sequences in the sample, 55% to 70% were seen once. The sequencing sample was made of sorted CD4+, CD8+, or CD8+CD57+ T cells (not recorded which) from PBMCs. The receptor set was obtained from a human donor with severe aplastic anemia or a healthy control (not recorded which).

This clonotype was observed a few times. V and J are TRBV27 and TRBJ2-1; D remains ambiguous. Germline loops: CDR1 MNHEY, CDR2 SMNVEV (reference sequence). This CDR3 region has 14 residues. Trimming stripped 2 bases from V and 15 bases from J, with 20 bases between. The CDR3 protein is CASSLQENRWVPFF. CDR3 coding DNA: TGTGCCAGCAGTTTACAAGAAAATCGGTGGGTACCGTTCTTC.

In DNA form, the CDR3 reads TGTGCCATCAGTGTTCAGGGCTACGAGCAGTACTTC. Its translation is CAISVQGYEQYF. The chain carries TRBV10-3 and TRBJ2-7; D is possibly TRBD1 (5 bases). This CDR3 region has 12 residues. Germline-derived CDR1 and CDR2 are ENHRY and SYGVKD. V lost 4 bases and J 3 bases, leaving 7 bases between the germline ends.

The chain carries TRBV6-5 and TRBJ2-5; possibly TRBD1 or TRBD2 for D (6 bases each). The CDR3 contains 17 residues. Germline CDR1 reads MNHEY; CDR2 reads SVGAGI. Between the trimmed V and J ends, which lost 0 bases and 0 bases, there was a span of 14 bases. The CDR3 protein is CASSYSATGGYQETQYF. In nucleotides, the CDR3 is TGTGCCAGCAGTTACTCCGCGACAGGAGGGTACCAAGAGACCCAGTACTTC.

CDR3 region: CASSLAVSAARTYEQYF. CDR3 coding DNA: TGTGCCAGCAGCTTGGCCGTCTCGGCCGCGCGTACCTACGAGCAGTACTTC. This chain links TRBV5-6 with TRBJ2-7, with no clear D. V lost 0 bases to trimming and J lost 2 bases, with 18 bases between them. The germline gives CDR1 SGHDT, CDR2 YYEEEE. The CDR3 is made up of 17 amino acids.

The chain employs TRBV20-1 and TRBJ2-7; 10 bases map to TRBD2. This CDR3 spans 14 amino acids. V dropped 6 bases and J dropped 6; count of bases not matched to a gene: 11. The V gene's germline CDR1 is DFQATT and CDR2 SNEGSKA (reference sequence). CDR3 sequence (DNA): TGCAGTGCCTCAGGGCCTAGCGGGAGTAGCGAGCAGTACTTC. Translation gives CSASGPSGSSEQYF.

The rearrangement links TRBV9 to TRBJ1-6; unclear D gene. V gave up 0 bases and J gave up 9 bases, with 13 bases separating them. The CDR3 length is 15 residues. Germline CDR1 SGDLS, CDR2 YYNGEE. CDR3: CASSVATADSSPLHF. The CDR3 nucleotides are TGTGCCAGCAGCGTAGCCACGGCCGATAGTTCACCCCTCCACTTT.

This chain links TRBV11-3 with TRBJ1-3; no firm D call. The CDR3 covers 10 residues. Germline V gene data show CDR1 as SGHNT and CDR2 as YENEEA. V was trimmed by 7 bases and J by 4 bases, leaving 2 bases between them. CDR3 DNA: TGTGCCAGCAAGGGAAACACCATATATTTT. Its translation is CASKGNTIYF.

This clonotype was detected once. The DNA for the CDR3 is TGCGCCAGCAGCCAATCAGCGGGGGCAGAGGGGATCGTAGATACGCAGTATTTT. This translates into CASSQSAGAEGIVDTQYF. The rearrangement uses TRBV4-3 and TRBJ2-3; TRBD2 matches at 8 bases. Germline V gene sequence: CDR1 LGHNA, CDR2 YSLEER. The CDR3 is made up of 18 amino acids. V shed 2 bases and J 5 bases; nucleotides not matched to a gene: 15.

The genes are TRBV19 and TRBJ2-7; D is possibly TRBD1 (6 bases). Trimming removed 7 bases at V and 3 bases at J, with 13 bases between. CDR1 LNHDA and CDR2 SQIVND come from the germline V gene (reference sequence). The CDR3 contains 13 residues. CDR3 sequence: CASTATGIYEQYF. CDR3 nucleotide sequence: TGTGCCAGTACCGCTACAGGGATCTACGAGCAGTACTTC.